This TCR beta chain emerged from a study of cytomegalovirus exposure and HLA in healthy donors. The PCR had 60 Vbeta and 13 Jbeta primers. TCRdb's copy holds only in-frame clones and misses some; the assay was immunoSEQ multiplex PCR. The table lists some 100,000 clones, around two thirds of them singletons, with about 2% in the top ten. V dropped 2 bases and J dropped 4 bases, with 8 bases sitting between them. CDR3 length: 13 residues. Germline V gene sequence: CDR1 SGHRS, CDR2 YFSETQ. The sequence was collected from a human donor in good health. The rearrangement uses TRBV5-1 and TRBJ2-3; D is perhaps TRBD2 (6 bases). Sample: PBMCs. The CDR3 spells CASSFGGPDTQYF. The CDR3 DNA follows: TGCGCCAGCAGCTTCGGGGGTCCAGATACGCAGTATTTT.